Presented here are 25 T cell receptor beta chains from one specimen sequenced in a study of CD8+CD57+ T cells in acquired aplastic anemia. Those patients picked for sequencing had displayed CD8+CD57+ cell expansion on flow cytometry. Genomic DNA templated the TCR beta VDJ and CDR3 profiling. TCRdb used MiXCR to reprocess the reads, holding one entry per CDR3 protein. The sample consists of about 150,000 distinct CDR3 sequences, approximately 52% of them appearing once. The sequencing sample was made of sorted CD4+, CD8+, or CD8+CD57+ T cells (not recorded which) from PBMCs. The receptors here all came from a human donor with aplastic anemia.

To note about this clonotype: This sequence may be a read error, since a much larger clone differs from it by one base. The CDR3 is CASTIDYNEQFF. The CDR3 DNA sequence: TGTGCCAGCACCATCGACTACAATGAGCAGTTCTTC. The rearrangement joins TRBV3-1 to TRBJ2-1; D uncertain. Trimming took 7 bases from V and 3 from J, leaving 7 bases between them. In germline, CDR1 is LGHDT, CDR2 YNNKEL (reference sequence). The CDR3 covers 12 residues.

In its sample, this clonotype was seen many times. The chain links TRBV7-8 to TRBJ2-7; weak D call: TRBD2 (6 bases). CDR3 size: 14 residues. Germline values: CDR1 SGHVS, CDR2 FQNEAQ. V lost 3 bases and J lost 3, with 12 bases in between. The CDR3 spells CASSLAGLRYEQYF. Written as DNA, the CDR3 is TGTGCCAGCAGCTTGGCGGGACTTCGCTACGAGCAGTACTTC.

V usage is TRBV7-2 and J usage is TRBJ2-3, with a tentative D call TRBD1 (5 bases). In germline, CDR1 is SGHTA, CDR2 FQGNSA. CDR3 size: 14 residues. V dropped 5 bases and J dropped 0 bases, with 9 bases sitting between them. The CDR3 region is CASSPGHSTDTQYF. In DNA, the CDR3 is TGTGCCAGCAGCCCCGGACATAGCACAGATACGCAGTATTTT.

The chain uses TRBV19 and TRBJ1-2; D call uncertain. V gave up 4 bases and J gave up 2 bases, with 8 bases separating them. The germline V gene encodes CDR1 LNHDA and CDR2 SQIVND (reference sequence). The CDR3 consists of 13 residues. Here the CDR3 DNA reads TGTGCCAGTAGTAACCGCCAGAACTATGGCTACACCTTC. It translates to CASSNRQNYGYTF.

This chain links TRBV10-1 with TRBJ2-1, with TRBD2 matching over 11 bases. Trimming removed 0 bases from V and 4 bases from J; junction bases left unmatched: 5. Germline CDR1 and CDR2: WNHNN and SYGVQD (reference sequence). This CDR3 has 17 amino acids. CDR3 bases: TGCGCCAGCAGTGAGTCCCTAGCGGGAGGTGCTTACAATGAGCAGTTCTTC. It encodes CASSESLAGGAYNEQFF.

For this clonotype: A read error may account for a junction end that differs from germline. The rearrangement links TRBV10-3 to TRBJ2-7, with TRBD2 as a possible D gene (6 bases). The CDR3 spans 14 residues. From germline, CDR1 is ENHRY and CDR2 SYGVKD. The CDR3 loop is CAIGGLHDTGELYF. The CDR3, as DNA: TGTGCCATCGGAGGGTTACACGACACCGGGGAGCTGTACTTC.

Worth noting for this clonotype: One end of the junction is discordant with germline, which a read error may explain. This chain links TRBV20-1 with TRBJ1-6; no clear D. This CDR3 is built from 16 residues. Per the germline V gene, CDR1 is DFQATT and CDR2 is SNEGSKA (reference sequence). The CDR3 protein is CSAREQTRPVSFTLRF. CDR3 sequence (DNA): TGCAGTGCTAGAGAGCAGACCCGACCGGTCAGTTTCACCCTCCGCTTT.

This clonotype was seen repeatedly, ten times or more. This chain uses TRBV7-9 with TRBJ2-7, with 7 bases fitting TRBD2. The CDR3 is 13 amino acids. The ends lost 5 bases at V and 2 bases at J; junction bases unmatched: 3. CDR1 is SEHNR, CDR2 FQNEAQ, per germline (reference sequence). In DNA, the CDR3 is TGTGCCAGCAGCCCAGCGGGGCCCTACGAGCAGTACTTC. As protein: CASSPAGPYEQYF.

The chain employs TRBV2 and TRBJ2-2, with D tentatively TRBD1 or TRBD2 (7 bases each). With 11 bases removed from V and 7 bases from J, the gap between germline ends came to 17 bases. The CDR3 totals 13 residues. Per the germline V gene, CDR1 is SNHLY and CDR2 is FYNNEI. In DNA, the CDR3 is TGTGCCGCCTCGACAGGGAGGGACGGGGAGCTGTTTTTT. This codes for CAASTGRDGELFF.

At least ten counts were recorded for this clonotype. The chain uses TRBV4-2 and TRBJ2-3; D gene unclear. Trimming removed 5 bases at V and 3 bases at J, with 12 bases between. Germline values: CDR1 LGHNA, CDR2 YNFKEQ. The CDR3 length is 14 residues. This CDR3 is CASSFPAETDTQYF. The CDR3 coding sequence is TGTGCCAGCAGCTTCCCGGCGGAAACAGATACGCAGTATTTT.

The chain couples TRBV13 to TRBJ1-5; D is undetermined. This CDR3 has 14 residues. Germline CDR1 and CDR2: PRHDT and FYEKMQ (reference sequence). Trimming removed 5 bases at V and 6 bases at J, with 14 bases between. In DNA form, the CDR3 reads TGTGCCAGCAGCGTAGACGGCGCCGGTCAGCCCCAGCATTTT. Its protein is CASSVDGAGQPQHF. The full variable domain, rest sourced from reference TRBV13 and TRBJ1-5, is AAGVIQSPRHLIKEKRETATLKCYPIPRHDTVYWYQQGPGQDPQFLISFYEKMQSDKGSIPDRFSAQQFSDYHSELNMSSLELGDSALYFCASSVDGAGQPQHFGDGTRLSIL.

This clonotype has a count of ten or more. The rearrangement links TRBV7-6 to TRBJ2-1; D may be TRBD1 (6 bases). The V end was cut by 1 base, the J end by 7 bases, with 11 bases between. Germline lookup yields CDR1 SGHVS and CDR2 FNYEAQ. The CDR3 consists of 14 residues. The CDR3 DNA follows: TGTGCCAGCAGCTTAGACGCAGGGGAGAATGAGCAGTTCTTC. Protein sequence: CASSLDAGENEQFF.

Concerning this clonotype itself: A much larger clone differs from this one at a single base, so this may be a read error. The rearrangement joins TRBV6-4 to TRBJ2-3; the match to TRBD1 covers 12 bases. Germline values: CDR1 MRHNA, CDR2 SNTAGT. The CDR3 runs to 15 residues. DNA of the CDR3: TGTGCCAGCAGTACCGGGACAGGGGGCGCAGAGACGCAGTATTTT. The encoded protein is CASSTGTGGAETQYF.

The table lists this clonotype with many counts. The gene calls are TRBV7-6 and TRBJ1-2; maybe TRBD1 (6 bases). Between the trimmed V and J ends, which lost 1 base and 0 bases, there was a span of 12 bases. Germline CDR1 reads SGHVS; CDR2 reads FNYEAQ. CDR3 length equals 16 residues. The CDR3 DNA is TGTGCCAGCAGCTTAGAGCAGGACAGAACTAACTATGGCTACACCTTC. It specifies CASSLEQDRTNYGYTF.

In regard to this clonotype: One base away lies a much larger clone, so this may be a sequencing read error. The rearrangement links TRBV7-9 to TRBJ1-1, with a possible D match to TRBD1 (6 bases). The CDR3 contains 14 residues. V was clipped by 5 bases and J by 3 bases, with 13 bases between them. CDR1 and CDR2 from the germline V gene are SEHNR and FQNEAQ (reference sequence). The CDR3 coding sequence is TGTGCCAGCAGCCCCTGGGGGGCGGACACTGAAGCTTTCTTT. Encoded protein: CASSPWGADTEAFF. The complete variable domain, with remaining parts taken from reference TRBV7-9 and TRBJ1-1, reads DTGVSQNPRHKITKRGQNVTFRCDPISEHNRLYWYRQTLGQGPEFLTYFQNEAQLEKSRLLSDRFSAERPKGSFSTLEIQRTEQGDSAMYLCASSPWGADTEAFFGQGTRLTVV.

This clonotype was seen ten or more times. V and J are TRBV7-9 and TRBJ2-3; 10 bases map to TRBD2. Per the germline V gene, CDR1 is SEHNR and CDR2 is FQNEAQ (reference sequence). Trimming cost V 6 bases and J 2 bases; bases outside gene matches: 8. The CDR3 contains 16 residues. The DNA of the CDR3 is TGTGCCAGCAGGTATAGCGGGGGGCAATTCACAGATACGCAGTATTTT. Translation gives CASRYSGGQFTDTQYF.

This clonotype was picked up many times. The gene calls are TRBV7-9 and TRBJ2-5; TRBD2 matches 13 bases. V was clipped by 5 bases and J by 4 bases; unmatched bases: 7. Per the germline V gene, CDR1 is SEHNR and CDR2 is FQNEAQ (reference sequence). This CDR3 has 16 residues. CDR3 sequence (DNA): TGTGCCAGCAGCATTGGACTAGCGGGGGTACGAGAGACCCAGTACTTC. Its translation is CASSIGLAGVRETQYF. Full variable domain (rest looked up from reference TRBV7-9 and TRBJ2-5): DTGVSQNPRHKITKRGQNVTFRCDPISEHNRLYWYRQTLGQGPEFLTYFQNEAQLEKSRLLSDRFSAERPKGSFSTLEIQRTEQGDSAMYLCASSIGLAGVRETQYFGPGTRLLVL.

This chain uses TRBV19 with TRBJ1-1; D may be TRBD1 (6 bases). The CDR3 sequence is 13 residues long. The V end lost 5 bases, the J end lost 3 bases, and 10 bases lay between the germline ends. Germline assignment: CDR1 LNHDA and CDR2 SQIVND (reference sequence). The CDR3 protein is CASSLDRYTEAFF. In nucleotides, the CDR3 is TGTGCCAGTAGTCTCGACAGGTACACTGAAGCTTTCTTT.

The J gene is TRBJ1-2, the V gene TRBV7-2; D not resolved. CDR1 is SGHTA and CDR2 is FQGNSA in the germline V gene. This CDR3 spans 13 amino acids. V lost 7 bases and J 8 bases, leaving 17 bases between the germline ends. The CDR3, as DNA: TGTGCCAGCACCCCACCACCCTCACTAGGCTACACCTTC. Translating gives CASTPPPSLGYTF.

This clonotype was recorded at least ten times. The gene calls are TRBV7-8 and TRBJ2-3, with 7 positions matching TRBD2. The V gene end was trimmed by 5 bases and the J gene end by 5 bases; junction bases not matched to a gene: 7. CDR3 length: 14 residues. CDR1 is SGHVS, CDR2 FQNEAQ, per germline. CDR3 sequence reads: CASSGRTSRDTQYF. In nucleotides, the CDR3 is TGTGCCAGCAGCGGGAGGACTAGTCGAGATACGCAGTATTTT. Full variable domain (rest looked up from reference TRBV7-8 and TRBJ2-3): GAGVSQSPRYKVAKRGQDVALRCDPISGHVSLFWYQQALGQGPEFLTYFQNEAQLDKSGLPSDRFFAERPEGSVSTLKIQRTQQEDSAVYLCASSGRTSRDTQYFGPGTRLTVL.

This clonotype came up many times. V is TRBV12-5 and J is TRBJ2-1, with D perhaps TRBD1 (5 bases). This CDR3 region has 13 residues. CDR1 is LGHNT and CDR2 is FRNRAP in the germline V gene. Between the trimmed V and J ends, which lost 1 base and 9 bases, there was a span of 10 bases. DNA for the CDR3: TGTGCTAGTGGTTTGGGCAGGGTTATTGAGCAGTTCTTC. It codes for CASGLGRVIEQFF. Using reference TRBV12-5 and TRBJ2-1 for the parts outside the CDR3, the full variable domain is DARVTQTPRHKVTEMGQEVTMRCQPILGHNTVFWYRQTMMQGLELLAYFRNRAPLDDSGMPKDRFSAEMPDATLATLKIQPSEPRDSAVYFCASGLGRVIEQFFGPGTRLTVL.

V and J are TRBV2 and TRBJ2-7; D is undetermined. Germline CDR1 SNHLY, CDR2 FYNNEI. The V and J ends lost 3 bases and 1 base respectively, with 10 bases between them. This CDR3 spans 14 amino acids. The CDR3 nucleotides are TGTGCCAGCAGTGATTCAGGCTTATCCTACGAGCAGTACTTC. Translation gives CASSDSGLSYEQYF.

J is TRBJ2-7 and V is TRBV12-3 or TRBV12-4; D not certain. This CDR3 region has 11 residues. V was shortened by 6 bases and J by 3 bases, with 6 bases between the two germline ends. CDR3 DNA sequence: TGTGCCAGCAGCCGGAACTACGAGCAGTACTTC. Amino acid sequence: CASSRNYEQYF.

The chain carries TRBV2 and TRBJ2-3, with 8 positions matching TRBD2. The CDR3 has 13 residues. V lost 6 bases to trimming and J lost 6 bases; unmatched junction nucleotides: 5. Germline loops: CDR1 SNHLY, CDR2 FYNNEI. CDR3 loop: CASRRGAGDTQYF. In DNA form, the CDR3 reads TGTGCCAGCAGGCGGGGGGCGGGGGATACGCAGTATTTT. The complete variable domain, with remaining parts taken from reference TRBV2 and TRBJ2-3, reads EPEVTQTPSHQVTQMGQEVILRCVPISNHLYFYWYRQILGQKVEFLVSFYNNEISEKSEIFDDQFSVERPDGSNFTLKIRSTKLEDSAMYFCASRRGAGDTQYFGPGTRLTVL.

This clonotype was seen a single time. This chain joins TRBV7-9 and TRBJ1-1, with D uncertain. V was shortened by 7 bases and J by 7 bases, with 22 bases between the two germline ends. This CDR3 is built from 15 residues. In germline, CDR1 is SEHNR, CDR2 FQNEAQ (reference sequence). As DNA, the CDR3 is TGTGCCAGCACCTATGGGGTCGGCAGCCAGTATGAAGCTTTCTTT. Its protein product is CASTYGVGSQYEAFF.